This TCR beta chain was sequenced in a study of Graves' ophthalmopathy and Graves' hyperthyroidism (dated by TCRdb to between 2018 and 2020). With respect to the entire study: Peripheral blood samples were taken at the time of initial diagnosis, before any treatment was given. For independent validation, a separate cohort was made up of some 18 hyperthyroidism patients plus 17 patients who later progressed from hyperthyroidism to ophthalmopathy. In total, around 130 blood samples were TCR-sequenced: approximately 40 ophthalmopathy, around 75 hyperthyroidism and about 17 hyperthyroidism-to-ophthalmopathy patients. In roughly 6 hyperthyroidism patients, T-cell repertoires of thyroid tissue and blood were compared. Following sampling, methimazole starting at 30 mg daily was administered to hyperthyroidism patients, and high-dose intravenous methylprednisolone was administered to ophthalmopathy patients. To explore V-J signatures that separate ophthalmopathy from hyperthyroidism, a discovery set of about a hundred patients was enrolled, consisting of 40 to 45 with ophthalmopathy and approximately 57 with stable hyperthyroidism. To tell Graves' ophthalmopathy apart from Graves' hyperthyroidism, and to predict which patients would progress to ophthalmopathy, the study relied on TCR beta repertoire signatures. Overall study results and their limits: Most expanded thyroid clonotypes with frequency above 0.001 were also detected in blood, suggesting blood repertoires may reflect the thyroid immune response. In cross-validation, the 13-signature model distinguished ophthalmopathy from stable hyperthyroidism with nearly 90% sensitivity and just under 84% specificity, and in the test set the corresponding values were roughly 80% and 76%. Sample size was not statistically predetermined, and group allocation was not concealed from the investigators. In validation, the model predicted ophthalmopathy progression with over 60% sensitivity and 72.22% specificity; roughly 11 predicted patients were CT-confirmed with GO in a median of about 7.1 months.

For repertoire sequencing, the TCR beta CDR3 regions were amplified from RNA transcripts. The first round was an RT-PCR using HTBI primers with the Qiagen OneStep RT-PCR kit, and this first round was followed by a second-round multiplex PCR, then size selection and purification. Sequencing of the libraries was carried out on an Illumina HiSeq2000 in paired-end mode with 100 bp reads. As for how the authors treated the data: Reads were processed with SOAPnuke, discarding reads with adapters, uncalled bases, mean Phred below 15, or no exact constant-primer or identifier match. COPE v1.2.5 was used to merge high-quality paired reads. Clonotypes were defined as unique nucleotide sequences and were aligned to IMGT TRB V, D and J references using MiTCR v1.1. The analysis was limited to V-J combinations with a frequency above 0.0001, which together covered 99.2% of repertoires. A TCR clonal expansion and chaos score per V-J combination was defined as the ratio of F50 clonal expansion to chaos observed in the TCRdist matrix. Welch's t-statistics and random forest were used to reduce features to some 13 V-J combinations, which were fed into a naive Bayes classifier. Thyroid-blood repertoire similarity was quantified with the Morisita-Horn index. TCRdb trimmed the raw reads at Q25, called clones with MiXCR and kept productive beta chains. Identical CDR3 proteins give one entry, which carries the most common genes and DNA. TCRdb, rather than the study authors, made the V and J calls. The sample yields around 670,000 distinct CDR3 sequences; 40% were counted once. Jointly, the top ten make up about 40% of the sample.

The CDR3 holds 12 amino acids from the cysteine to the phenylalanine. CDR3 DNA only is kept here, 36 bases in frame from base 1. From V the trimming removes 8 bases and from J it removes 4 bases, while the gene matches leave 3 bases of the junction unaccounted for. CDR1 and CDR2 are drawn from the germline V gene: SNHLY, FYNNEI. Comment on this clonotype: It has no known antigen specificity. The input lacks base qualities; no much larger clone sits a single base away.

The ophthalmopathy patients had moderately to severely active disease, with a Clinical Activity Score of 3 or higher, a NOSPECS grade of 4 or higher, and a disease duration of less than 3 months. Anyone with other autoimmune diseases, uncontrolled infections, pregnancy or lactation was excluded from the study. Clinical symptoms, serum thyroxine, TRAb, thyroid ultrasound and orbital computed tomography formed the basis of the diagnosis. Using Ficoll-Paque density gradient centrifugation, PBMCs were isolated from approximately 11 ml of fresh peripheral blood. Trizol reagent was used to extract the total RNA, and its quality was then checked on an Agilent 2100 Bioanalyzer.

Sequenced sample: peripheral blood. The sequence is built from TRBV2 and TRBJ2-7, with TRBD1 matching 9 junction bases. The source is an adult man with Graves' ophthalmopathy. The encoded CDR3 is CASGDRDYEQYF. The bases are TGTGCCAGCGGGGACAGGGATTACGAGCAGTACTTC.